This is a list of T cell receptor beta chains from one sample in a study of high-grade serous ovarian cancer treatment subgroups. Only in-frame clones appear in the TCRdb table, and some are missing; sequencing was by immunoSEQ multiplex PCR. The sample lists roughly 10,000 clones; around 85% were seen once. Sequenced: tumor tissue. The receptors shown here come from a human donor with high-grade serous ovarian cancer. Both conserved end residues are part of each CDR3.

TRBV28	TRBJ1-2	CASSLTGANYGYTF
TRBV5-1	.	CASSSGSGGSYEQYF
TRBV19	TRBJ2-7	CASKTDSSYEQYF
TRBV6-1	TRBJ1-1	CASSERGTASLGGEAFF
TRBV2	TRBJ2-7	CASSDSGPYEQYF
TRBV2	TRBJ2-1	CASSSSGNEQFF
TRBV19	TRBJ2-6	CASSIGGPNSGANVLTF
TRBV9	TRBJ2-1	CASSVGSSGDEQFF
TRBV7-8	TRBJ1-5	CASSRTGTPGDQPQHF
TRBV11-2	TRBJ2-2	CASSKEGGWTGELFF
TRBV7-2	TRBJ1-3	CASTRQGNTIYF
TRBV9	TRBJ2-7	CASSRDTAREQYF
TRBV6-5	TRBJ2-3	CASSAGQGDTDTQYF
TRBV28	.	CASSFPARDGYEQYF
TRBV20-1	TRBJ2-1	CSAIALREQFF
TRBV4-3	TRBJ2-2	CASSQDRTGGTGELFF
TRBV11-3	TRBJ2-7	CASSLADRGPTYEQYF
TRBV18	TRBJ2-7	CASSPYQDISGRASEQYF
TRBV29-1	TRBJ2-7	CSVEDPGEQYF
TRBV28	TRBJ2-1	CASTETLGRIYNEQFF
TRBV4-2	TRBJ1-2	CASSQDRGSGGYTF
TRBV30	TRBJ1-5	CAWSATPYQPQHF
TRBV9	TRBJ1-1	CASSPRAVNTEAFF
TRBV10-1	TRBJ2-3	CASSGGTSRSTDTQYF
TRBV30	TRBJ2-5	CAWSDGTAAETQYF
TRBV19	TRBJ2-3	CASSTQGLALSTDTQYF
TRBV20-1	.	CSARGGYEQYF
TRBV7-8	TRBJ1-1	CASSQLDSLNTEAFF
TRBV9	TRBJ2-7	CASSVGQGASYEQYF
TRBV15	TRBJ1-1	CATSRDPRDRGAFF
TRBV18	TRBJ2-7	CASSPTGDPYEQYF
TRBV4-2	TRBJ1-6	CASSQELQQNSPLHF
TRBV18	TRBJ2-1	CASSPTSGGPNEQFF
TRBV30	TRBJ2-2	CAWSPLRDFNTGELFF
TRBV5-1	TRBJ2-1	CASSLWGQGDNEQFF
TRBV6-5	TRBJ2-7	CASSYLFGGTDEQYF
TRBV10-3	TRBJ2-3	CAINPGLRATGGTDTQYF
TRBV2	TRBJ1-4	CASSRDTNEKLFF
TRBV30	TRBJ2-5	CAWSVPPRETQYF
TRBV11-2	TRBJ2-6	CASSLGRGFLDTGANVLTF
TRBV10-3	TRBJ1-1	CAISEEGGEAFF
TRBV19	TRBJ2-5	CASSGNREETQYF
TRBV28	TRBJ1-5	CASSFGYRNQPQHF
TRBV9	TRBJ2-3	CASSPDWLAGGWSTDTQYF
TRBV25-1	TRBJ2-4	CASSSRGESGKNIQYF
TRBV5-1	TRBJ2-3	CASSLARGTTTDTQYF
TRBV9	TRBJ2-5	CASSPNGGDETQYF
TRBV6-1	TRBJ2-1	CASSLGTGRNEQFF
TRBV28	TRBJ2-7	CASSGWASGPYEQYF
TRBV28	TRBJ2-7	CASIRASGSMNEQYF
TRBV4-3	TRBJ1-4	CASSPTGPPLEKLFF
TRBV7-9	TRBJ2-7	CASSQTGTAYEQYF